This TCR beta chain was recorded in a study of shared clonotypes between healthy human individuals. The study's findings and limits: Among donors, clonotype sharing was expected to be affected by sequencing depth.

Sequencing was performed with immunoSEQ multiplex PCR; in TCRdb, only in-frame clones are kept and a portion is missing. The sample records roughly 400,000 clones, 96% being singletons. In the case of this clone: Its target is not known.

This sequence was found in a young man in good health. Sequencing used memory CD8+ T cells sorted from blood. Described subset: CD45RO+ cells pooled with CCR7-negative TemRA cells.

CDR3: CASSPRQGPIYF. CDR3 nucleotides: TGTGCCAGCAGTCCAAGACAGGGGCCCATATATTTT. The chain recombines TRBV27 with TRBJ1-3; 8 nucleotides agree with TRBD1. V shed 5 bases and J 11 bases; nucleotides not matched to a gene: 5. The CDR3 contains 12 residues. Per the germline V gene, CDR1 is MNHEY and CDR2 is SMNVEV (reference sequence).